Sequencing of this TCR beta chain was carried out in a study of T cell responses to AZD1222 COVID-19 vaccine (dated by TCRdb to the early 2020s). Turning to the overall study: AZD1222 recipients whose second dose came at about 4 weeks and those whose second dose came at about 12 weeks were combined into one group, since spike-specific TCR depth and breadth did not differ between the two schedules. TCR sequencing was performed for over 230 trial participants, of whom around 200 were given two doses of AZD1222 and about 25 were given two doses of MenACWY control vaccine. Trial participants were enrolled into age subgroups of 18-55, 56-69 and 70-plus years, which contained about 150, 27 and 61 TCR-sequenced participants, respectively. Paper-wide results and their limitations: Most participants were white British and females outnumbered males, and the authors suggested that clonal diversity may have been underestimated. The 56-69-year group was small, and its depth increase did not reach significance, likely because of low power. A significant rise in spike-specific TCR breadth and depth was observed after two AZD1222 doses relative to day 0 and relative to MenACWY recipients. Reportedly, close to half of the unique spike-specific TCRs recognized epitopes lying outside the regions that are mutated in the B.1.351 and B.1.1.7 variants. Vaccine-associated CD4 TCRs spanned the whole spike protein, with dominant responses in regions 160-218 and 743-854. Conclusions about previously exposed vaccinees were limited because only a handful of AZD1222 recipients were SARS-CoV-2 seropositive at baseline. No day 14 peak-response samples were available, so repertoires were characterized only after the peak T cell response.

The time point label here, explained by the study, means: baseline before first vaccination. Vaccinee samples were obtained from the UK trials COV001 and COV002, which included a single-blind randomized controlled phase 2/3 trial of AZD1222 (ChAdOx1 nCoV-19) in healthy adults. For TCRbeta chain sequencing, PBMC samples from trial participants were taken at day 0 and at day 28 after the second dose. The CDR3 regions of human TCRbeta chains were analyzed by immunosequencing. The study's own analysis went as follows. Repertoire TCRs were checked for matches against a reference library of SARS-CoV-2-specific TCRs that had been generated using the MIRA antigen-specificity platform. Breadth was defined as the fraction of unique TCRs that were SARS-CoV-2-associated, and depth was defined as the fraction of total T cells that were SARS-CoV-2-associated. Using the MIRA data, each spike-specific TCR was assigned both to the spike region to which the TCR was reactive and to a CD4 or CD8 class. Log10-transformed breadth and depth values were compared by one-way ANOVA with Sidak's multiple comparisons tests. TCRdb re-hosts the immuneACCESS table, in-frame sequences only. Its copies lack some clones; in the studies checked, an unresolved V gene accounts for under half of them, and the cause for the rest is not known. V and J calls and clone size follow that table, whereas D and trimming were derived from the DNA. A total of more than 110,000 clones appear in this sample, about nine tenths of them only once. The top ten constitute about 3.5% of the sample.

To note about this clone: The antigen this receptor binds is unknown. Base qualities are not provided; no much larger clone lies one nucleotide away.

The sequence was collected from an adult in good health. This material consisted of peripheral blood, taken on day 0 of AZD1222 vaccination.

For the CDR3, the sequence is CASSFFPRRTGRVNEQFF. In nucleotides, the sequence is TGTGCCAGCAGCTTCTTTCCACGCAGGACAGGTAGAGTCAATGAGCAGTTCTTC. The sequence joins TRBV7-9 to TRBJ2-1; 7 central nucleotides agree with TRBD1. CDR1 and CDR2 are read off the germline V gene (reference sequence) as SEHNR and FQNEAQ. The CDR3 holds 18 amino acids from the cysteine to the phenylalanine. CDR3 DNA only is kept here, 54 bases in frame from base 1. Trimming leaves V shorter by 3 bases and J shorter by 6 bases, with the junction holding 17 bases beyond the gene matches.